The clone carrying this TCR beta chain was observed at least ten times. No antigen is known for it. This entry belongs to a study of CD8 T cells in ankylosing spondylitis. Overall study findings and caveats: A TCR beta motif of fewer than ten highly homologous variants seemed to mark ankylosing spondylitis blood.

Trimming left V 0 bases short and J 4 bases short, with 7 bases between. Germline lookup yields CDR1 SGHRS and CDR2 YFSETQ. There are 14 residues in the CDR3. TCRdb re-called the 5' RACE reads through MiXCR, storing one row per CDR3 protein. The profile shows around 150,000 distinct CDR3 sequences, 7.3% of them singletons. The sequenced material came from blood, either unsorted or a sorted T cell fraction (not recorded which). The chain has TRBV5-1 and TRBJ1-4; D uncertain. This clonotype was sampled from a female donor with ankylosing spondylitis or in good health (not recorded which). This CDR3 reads CASSLGTVNEKLFF. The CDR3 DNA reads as TGCGCCAGCAGCTTGGGCACAGTTAATGAAAAACTGTTTTTT. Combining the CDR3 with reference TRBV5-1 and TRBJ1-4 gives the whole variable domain KAGVTQTPRYLIKTRGQQVTLSCSPISGHRSVSWYQQTPGQGLQFLFEYFSETQRNKGNFPGRFSGRQFSNSRSEMNVSTLELGDSALYLCASSLGTVNEKLFFGSGTQLSVL.